The source of this T cell receptor beta chain is a study of T cells in Graves' hyperthyroidism and ophthalmopathy. Points from the study as a whole: Before onset, ophthalmopathy was predicted by the model a median roughly 6.4 months earlier. Appearing also in blood were most of the thyroid clonotypes expanded above 0.001.

Notes on this clonotype: The target antigen is unknown.

Amplification targeted TCR beta CDR3 regions from RNA transcripts. The study used the HTBI primer set for a first-round RT-PCR of the TCR CDR3. MiXCR, run by TCRdb on the multiplex PCR reads, gives a single entry per CDR3 protein. The data hold about 380,000 distinct CDR3 sequences, with about 18% observed a single time. Those patients with uncontrolled infection, other autoimmune disease, pregnancy or lactation were excluded. The CDR3 loop spans 14 amino acids. The V gene's germline CDR1 is LNHNV and CDR2 YYDKDF (reference sequence). V shed 0 bases and J shed 2 bases, with 8 bases lying between them.

V is TRBV15 and J is TRBJ2-7, with D uncertain. The sample taken for sequencing was blood. This TCR came from a man between 18 and 35 years old with Graves' ophthalmopathy. CDR3 DNA: TGTGCCACCAGCAGAGATAAGGGCCCCTACGAGCAGTACTTC. Its protein product is CATSRDKGPYEQYF.